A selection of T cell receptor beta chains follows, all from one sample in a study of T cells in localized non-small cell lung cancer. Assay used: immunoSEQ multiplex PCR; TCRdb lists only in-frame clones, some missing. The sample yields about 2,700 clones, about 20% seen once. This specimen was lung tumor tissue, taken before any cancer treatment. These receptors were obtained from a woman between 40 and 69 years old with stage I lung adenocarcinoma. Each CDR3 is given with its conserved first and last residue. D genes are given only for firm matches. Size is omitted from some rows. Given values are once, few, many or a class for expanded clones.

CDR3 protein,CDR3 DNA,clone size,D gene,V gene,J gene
CAISAVSGSGSQETQYF,TGTGCCATCAGTGCCGTGTCGGGTAGCGGGTCCCAAGAGACCCAGTACTTC,.,TRBD2,TRBV6-8,TRBJ2-5
CASSLVRNELRRSYEQYF,TGTGCCAGCAGCTTAGTGAGGAATGAGTTACGCCGCTCCTACGAGCAGTACTTC,.,.,TRBV11-3,TRBJ2-7
CASSGRGVTSGNEQFF,TGTGCCAGCAGCGGAAGAGGGGTGACTAGCGGCAATGAGCAGTTCTTC,few,TRBD2,TRBV9,TRBJ2-1
CASPREGGYSPLHF,TGTGCCAGCCCCAGGGAGGGTGGTTATTCACCCCTCCACTTT,.,.,TRBV10-3,TRBJ1-6
CASSYGTTASYEQYF,TGTGCCAGCAGTTACGGGACTACAGCCTCCTACGAGCAGTACTTC,few,TRBD2,TRBV6-8,TRBJ2-7
CASSGPTGFGYEQYF,TGTGCCAGCAGCGGGCCAACGGGATTCGGCTACGAGCAGTACTTC,medium-sized,.,TRBV6-8,TRBJ2-7
CASSSGFTPNYGYTF,TGTGCCAGCAGCTCGGGATTCACTCCGAACTATGGCTACACCTTC,few,.,TRBV9,TRBJ1-2
CASSLRDRSDEQYF,TGCGCCAGCAGCCTCCGGGACAGAAGCGACGAGCAGTACTTC,.,TRBD1,TRBV5-1,TRBJ2-7
CASRSQGLDGYTF,TGTGCCAGCAGGTCACAGGGGCTCGATGGCTACACCTTC,few,TRBD1,TRBV6-8,TRBJ1-2
CASIKTVNYGYTF,TGTGCCAGCATTAAGACGGTAAACTATGGCTACACCTTC,.,.,TRBV6-8,TRBJ1-2
CASSVGGHGNTIYF,TGTGCCAGCAGCGTAGGGGGGCACGGAAACACCATATATTTT,medium-sized,.,TRBV9,TRBJ1-3
CASSAGTGNQPQHF,TGTGCCAGCAGCGCCGGGACAGGGAATCAGCCCCAGCATTTT,medium-sized,TRBD1,TRBV9,TRBJ1-5
CASSLYRVPQETQYF,TGTGCCAGCAGCCTGTATAGGGTCCCGCAAGAGACCCAGTACTTC,.,.,TRBV7-5,TRBJ2-5
CASSQGQATEAFF,TGTGCCAGCAGCCAAGGGCAGGCCACTGAAGCTTTCTTT,.,.,TRBV14,TRBJ1-1
CASSPSGGRKGNTIYF,TGTGCCAGCAGCCCCTCCGGGGGGCGGAAAGGAAACACCATATATTTT,.,.,TRBV11-3,TRBJ1-3
CASSPHSGPQETQYF,TGTGCCAGCTCACCACACTCAGGACCCCAAGAGACCCAGTACTTC,.,.,TRBV18,TRBJ2-5
CASSLGSAAEKLFF,TGTGCCAGCAGCTTAGGATCGGCAGCCGAAAAACTGTTTTTT,few,.,TRBV11-3,TRBJ1-4
CASRDLTGYSNQPQHF,TGTGCCAGTAGAGACCTAACAGGGTATAGCAATCAGCCCCAGCATTTT,.,.,TRBV19,TRBJ1-5
CASSAGQNTEAFF,TGTGCCAGCAGCGCGGGGCAGAACACTGAAGCTTTCTTT,few,.,TRBV9,TRBJ1-1
CAIKSSGDYEQYF,TGTGCCATCAAGTCTAGCGGGGACTACGAGCAGTACTTC,.,TRBD2,TRBV6-8,TRBJ2-7
CASSLNQRGASYNEQFF,TGTGCCAGCAGCTTGAATCAGCGGGGGGCGTCCTACAATGAGCAGTTCTTC,medium-sized,TRBD2,TRBV11-3,TRBJ2-1
CASSVAWGETDTQYF,TGTGCCAGCAGCGTAGCTTGGGGGGAGACAGATACGCAGTATTTT,.,.,TRBV9,TRBJ2-3
CASRETGTEYEQYF,TGTGCCAGCAGGGAGACCGGGACAGAATACGAGCAGTACTTC,.,TRBD1,TRBV14,TRBJ2-7
CASSENRAGGTYGYTF,TGCGCCAGCAGTGAGAATCGGGCGGGGGGAACCTATGGCTACACCTTC,.,.,TRBV10-2,TRBJ1-2
CASSLIRQMTEAFF,TGTGCCAGCAGCTTAATAAGACAGATGACTGAAGCTTTCTTT,medium-sized,.,TRBV11-3,TRBJ1-1
CASSIQDVQYF,TGTGCCAGTAGTATCCAAGACGTGCAGTACTTC,.,.,TRBV19,TRBJ2-7
CASSQLVRGRGYGYTF,TGTGCCAGCAGCCAATTGGTCAGGGGGCGGGGCTATGGCTACACCTTC,.,TRBD1,TRBV14,TRBJ1-2
CASSLGGLAGDYEQYF,TGTGCCAGCAGCTTAGGGGGACTAGCGGGAGACTACGAGCAGTACTTC,few,TRBD2,TRBV11-3,TRBJ2-7
CASTQRGSYGYTF,TGCGCCAGCACCCAAAGGGGGTCTTATGGCTACACCTTC,medium-sized,.,TRBV1,TRBJ1-2
CASSSGGLGHQNTEAFF,TGTGCCAGCAGCTCGGGGGGATTGGGACACCAAAACACTGAAGCTTTCTTT,few,.,TRBV11-3,TRBJ1-1
CASSSGGYTEAFF,TGTGCCAGCAGTTCGGGGGGTTACACTGAAGCTTTCTTT,few,.,TRBV6-8,TRBJ1-1
CASSEVSGGEQFF,TGTGCCAGCAGTGAAGTGTCCGGGGGTGAGCAGTTCTTC,medium-sized,.,TRBV9,TRBJ2-1
CASSPGLAWTGELFF,TGTGCCAGCAGTCCGGGACTAGCGTGGACCGGGGAGCTGTTTTTT,medium-sized,TRBD2,TRBV6-8,TRBJ2-2
CASSFDRDRGYYEQYF,TGTGCCAGTAGTTTCGACCGGGACAGGGGTTACTACGAGCAGTACTTC,few,TRBD1,TRBV19,TRBJ2-7
CASSLGLGAEAFF,TGTGCCAGCAGCTTAGGGCTGGGGGCTGAAGCTTTCTTT,medium-sized,.,TRBV7-2,TRBJ1-1
CATRSLAELTDTQYF,TGTGCCACCAGATCACTAGCGGAGTTGACAGATACGCAGTATTTT,.,TRBD2,TRBV15,TRBJ2-3
CASSLASGGNGYTF,TGCGCCAGCAGCTTGGCGTCAGGGGGCAATGGCTACACCTTC,.,TRBD1,TRBV5-1,TRBJ1-2
CASSPTGQISYEQYF,TGTGCCAGTAGCCCCACGGGACAGATCTCCTACGAGCAGTACTTC,.,TRBD1,TRBV19,TRBJ2-7
CAWSRQGVDKQYF,TGTGCCTGGAGTCGGCAGGGCGTCGATAAGCAGTACTTC,.,.,TRBV30,TRBJ2-7
CASSLTRTAVEGGYTF,TGCGCCAGCAGCCTAACCAGGACAGCTGTCGAGGGTGGCTACACCTTC,few,.,TRBV1,TRBJ1-2
CSVGGRNYGYTF,TGCAGCGTTGGGGGGCGCAACTATGGCTACACCTTC,.,.,TRBV29-1,TRBJ1-2
CASSKSMGRGQTNEQFF,TGTGCCAGCAGCAAGAGCATGGGCAGGGGCCAAACCAATGAGCAGTTCTTC,.,.,TRBV11-3,TRBJ2-1
CASSYDRLSGNTIYF,TGTGCCAGCAGTTACGACAGGCTCTCTGGAAACACCATATATTTT,few,.,TRBV6-8,TRBJ1-3
CASSLAETARGRAFF,TGTGCCAGCAGCTTGGCCGAGACGGCGAGGGGGCGAGCTTTCTTT,hyperexpanded,TRBD1,TRBV11-3,TRBJ1-1